This T cell receptor (beta chain) stems from a study of blood T cell repertoires in COVID-19. Overall study context: From T cells, B-cell-depleted T cells, or PBMCs came the material, which was cDNA or gDNA.

Measured with immunoSEQ multiplex PCR; TCRdb has only the in-frame clones, and not every one. The sample includes 200,000 to 250,000 clones, under 90% of them seen just once. The germline CDR1 and CDR2 sequences are KGHSH and LQKENI. V lost 3 bases and J 0 bases, leaving 5 bases between the germline ends. The CDR3 covers 13 residues. As for this clone: Other DNA sequences from this sample encode an identical CDR3 as well.

V and J are TRBV18 and TRBJ2-5; D unclear. Input material: peripheral blood. The clonotype was recovered from a man aged 30-40 years with active or convalescent COVID-19. The CDR3 region has the DNA TGTGCCAGCTCACCTTCGTACCAAGAGACCCAGTACTTC. Amino acid sequence: CASSPSYQETQYF.